This T cell receptor beta chain was sequenced during a study of prognosis after radiotherapy for stage I lung cancer (dated by TCRdb to about 2021). In the study overall: Roughly 20 stage I NSCLC patients were enrolled in Nanjing, China, between April 2018 and 2019. Roughly 14 of the patients presented with newly diagnosed primary stage I lung tumors; several had oligometastatic NSCLC following surgical resection of the primary tumor. Every patient was deemed medically inoperable, approximately 12 because of comorbidities and several because they refused surgery. The cohort was made up of roughly 13 men and a handful of women, with a median age of around 70 years and an age range of roughly 50 to 84 years. On tumor histology, about 12 patients had adenocarcinoma and several had squamous cell carcinoma. SBRT was delivered in 3 to 5 fractions with a biologically effective dose of at least 100 Gy, and image-guided IMRT or VMAT was used for delivery. SBRT was not combined with any concurrent therapy in any patient. Distant metastases were developed by four of the 19 patients after SBRT, at a median of roughly 7 months, whereas no significant progression was observed in the other 15 patients. This study profiled peripheral blood TCR beta repertoires from stage I NSCLC patients before and after stereotactic body radiotherapy and linked the repertoires to distant failure. The study took one blood sample before SBRT and one after SBRT from each of 19 patients and sequenced all 38 samples. Broader findings and caveats from the paper: Post-SBRT Shannon entropy and its change from baseline were lower in patients who developed distant metastases; baseline Shannon entropy was not associated with metastases. A decrease in unique TCR clone counts was observed after SBRT (median about 9,400 before versus several thousand after; Wilcoxon paired P=0.011). Differences by metastasis status were reportedly seen in TRBV and TRBJ usage frequencies, involving two V genes at baseline and, after SBRT, under ten V genes and two J genes. The small cohort and short follow-up limited the study, so independent validation of the findings is needed. No adjustment for multiple comparisons was applied to any of the reported P values. No determination of tumor specificity was made for expanded TCR clones.

All patients had node-negative disease on CT and PET/CT, and none had a history of other malignancies or prior chemotherapy or radiotherapy. At each of two time points, about 6 milliliters of peripheral venous blood were collected into EDTA tubes. Ficoll-Paque Plus density-gradient centrifugation was used to isolate PBMCs. Right after collection, samples were placed at -80 degrees C and kept there until analysis. Turning to this clonotype: Its antigen specificity is not known. A read error likely explains this, since a far larger clone differs by one base.

Including cysteine and phenylalanine, the CDR3 has 15 amino acids. The entry retains the CDR3 DNA only, 45 bases that are in frame from base 1. A distance of 13 bases separates the germline ends of V and J, which lose 4 bases and 0 bases respectively. According to the germline V gene, CDR1 reads MNHGY and CDR2 reads SAAAGT. Two rounds of multiplex PCR were used to amplify the TCR beta CDR3 region from genomic DNA. In the first PCR round, primers specific to each TRBV and TRBJ gene were used, and the primer sequences were filed in Chinese patent CN105087789A. The second PCR round used universal primers. The Roche High Pure PCR Template Preparation Kit was used to extract genomic DNA from frozen PBMCs. Libraries were sequenced paired-end with 151 bp reads on an Illumina HiSeq 3000. In the source study's methods: CutAdapt was used to discard raw reads that did not contain the multiplex PCR primer sequences. Using PEAR, the high-quality paired reads were merged into contigs. TRB V, D and J gene segments were assigned to each contig with MiXCR by alignment to reference sequences. CDR3 sequences were clustered by base quality and sequence similarity to remove sequencing errors. Shannon entropy normalized by the natural log of productive TCR sequence number was used as the measure of diversity. Clonality was computed as one minus the ratio of Shannon entropy to the natural log of the number of unique clonotypes. Progression-free survival cut-offs for repertoire metrics were chosen using the Youden index of ROC curves, with analyses run in R 3.5.3. TCRdb's own reprocessing of the public reads used fastp at Q25 and MiXCR and kept productive beta chains. Rows merge per CDR3 protein into single entries with the most common DNA and genes. For this entry, the V and J calls and clone size follow TCRdb and not the study's own pipeline. Recorded for this sample are about 35,000 distinct CDR3 sequences; under 40% of them occurred a single time. The top ten constitute 16% of the sample.

Recombination joined TRBV6-8 with TRBJ2-7; the D segment could be TRBD2, given 5 matching bases. The sample here was PBMCs, taken before or after stereotactic body radiation therapy (not recorded which). The source of this sequence is a donor older than 45 with non-small cell lung cancer. The CDR3 region: CASSSQDGGSYEQYF. The DNA sequence reads TGTGCCAGCAGTTCGCAGGATGGAGGCTCCTACGAGCAGTACTTC.